This TCR beta chain appears in the sequencing data of a study of T cell repertoires in aging, cancer and after chemotherapy. Whole-study context: The whole study produced a dataset of around 9 million TCR reads. Study-level points and caveats: Compared with age-matched healthy donors, untreated hematological or solid cancer patients showed higher blood TCR clonality. Median generation probability rose over the chemotherapy interval in each cancer cohort, suggesting rebound thymic output. Loss of evenness, beyond lost richness, contributed to age-related TCR diversity decline in cancer patients.

In this sample, this clonotype is medium-sized. The antigen is unknown. This CDR3 is built from 14 residues. CDR1 is SGHKS, CDR2 YYEKEE, per germline (reference sequence). V shed 0 bases and J shed 1 base, with 8 bases lying between them. The template was genomic DNA from peripheral blood, not RNA. Multiplex touch-down PCR with TRB-A/B primers amplified rearranged V-D-J TRB sequences. Each CDR3 protein gets one entry after TCRdb re-called the multiplex PCR reads with MiXCR. The sample yields 5,000 to 6,500 distinct CDR3 sequences, approximately 27% seen once. The specimen was blood. The source is a human donor in good health. The chain couples TRBV5-5 to TRBJ2-7; tentative D call: TRBD2 (5 bases). CDR3 bases: TGTGCCAGCAGCTTGGTCCGAGGGTCCTACGAGCAGTACTTC. As protein: CASSLVRGSYEQYF.